This T cell receptor beta chain was identified in a study of a mutant IDH1 vaccine in newly diagnosed glioma. The repertoire was sequenced with immunoSEQ multiplex PCR; TCRdb's copy has only in-frame clones and lacks some. The profile shows roughly 34,000 clones, around 58% of them singletons. Notes on this clone: Its antigen is not known.

Time point noted: week 5, during vaccination. In every dose of vaccine, 300 ug of mutant IDH1 20-mer peptide was given alongside topical imiquimod. The receptor comes from a woman younger than 30 with glioma. The material was PBMCs, obtained from a glioma patient whose treatment included an IDH1 peptide vaccine.

Written as DNA, the CDR3 is TGTGCCAGTAGTGAGGGGGGGGGCGGACGCCAATCGGCCCCCCAGCATTTT. Translated, it gives CASSEGGGGRQSAPQHF. The chain joins TRBV19 to TRBJ1-5, with D possibly being TRBD1 (6 bases). CDR1 and CDR2 (germline): LNHDA, SQIVND (reference sequence). This CDR3 is 17 amino acids long. Trimming left V 5 bases short and J 10 bases short, with 27 bases between.